The source of this TCR beta chain is a study of esophageal squamous cell carcinoma tumors (dated by TCRdb to about 2021). Regarding the complete study: Principal component analysis with K-means clustering of immunohistochemical values for T-cell and checkpoint markers was used to divide patients into immuno relation high and low groups. The approximately 9 cases yielded 1,671,742 total TCRalpha reads and 1 million to 1.3 million total TCRbeta reads, of which about 30,000 and 38,000, respectively, were unique. The wider cohort comprised 53 surgically treated esophageal squamous cell carcinoma patients in Japan, with 21 high and around 30 low immuno relation cases. The study was designed to assess TCR repertoire diversity and shared TCR repertoires of T cells within the tumor environment of esophageal squamous cell carcinoma. TCR sequencing was performed on ten or so patients, consisting of five randomly selected high immuno relation cases and five background-matched low immuno relation cases.

Anyone who had received neoadjuvant chemotherapy or who was missing clinical information was not enrolled. The TCR-sequenced cases shown were male and underwent subtotal esophagectomy with 2- or 3-field lymphadenectomy. A Qiagen AllPrep kit was used to extract RNA from bulk tumor tissue sections, and T cells were not sorted. Small sections of surgically resected tumor tissue were stored in RNAlater reagent at -80°C until RNA extraction. This clonotype was counted a few times. No antigen is known for it. No much larger clone exists at a distance of one base, and base qualities are not known. Results and caveats for the whole study, not just this receptor: TCRalpha and TCRbeta chains were sequenced separately, so chain pairing and recognized antigens remained unknown. About 27 TRAV|TRAJ and 20 or so TRBV|TRBJ combinations, including TRAV13-1|TRAJ22 and TRBV7-9|TRBJ2-7, appeared to be shared among high immuno relation cases. Total TCR repertoire counts did not differ between groups, but significant repertoire counts were higher in the high immuno relation group. Only a few cases were included in the TCR repertoire analysis, and no investigation at the CDR3 clonotype level was performed. Of the roughly 10 cases, a few showed one dominant TCRalpha VJ recombination along with apparently reduced TCRalpha diversity. Shared V|J recombination candidates may have been selected by chance because variation in the TCRalphabeta repertoire was large.

The CDR3 numbers 14 residues from cysteine through phenylalanine. CDR3 DNA is the only sequence kept; it has 42 bases, read in frame from the first base. CDR1 is given as DFQATT and CDR2 as SNEGSKA, both from the germline V gene (reference sequence). Germline trimming amounts to 6 bases on V and 1 base on J, with 7 as the count of junction bases outside the gene matches. Library preparation employed 5' RACE. PCR with KAPA HiFi used TCRalpha or TCRbeta constant-region primers plus a P20EA primer, followed by nested second PCR with CA2 or CB2. TCR genes were amplified by unbiased adaptor ligation RT-PCR, with reverse transcription by Superscript III and a polyT18-containing BSL-18E primer. After second-strand synthesis and blunting, the P10EA/P20EA adaptor was ligated to the cDNA 5' end, followed by NotI digestion. Both the first and second PCRs consisted of approximately 22 cycles of 98 degrees C for 20 s, 65 degrees C for 30 s and 72 degrees C for 1 min. The Nextera XT Index kit v2 Set A was used to index the amplicons, which were then pooled in equimolar amounts and quantified with a Qubit 2.0 Fluorometer. Sequencing was carried out on the Illumina MiSeq platform with 2x300 bp paired-end reads. The authors' analysis ran thus. Repertoire Genesis software ver.1.0 assigned each read to V and J genes according to the highest identity with IMGT reference sequences. CDR3 was defined from Cys104 to Phe118 plus Gly119 and translated, and unique sequence reads were defined by distinct V, J and CDR3 amino acids. Shared V|J combinations were selected when significance was reached in both a Fisher's exact test in edgeR and a Mann Whitney U test. After singletons were removed and 500 repertoire combinations were bootstrapped, the repertoire dissimilarity index was calculated using the R rdi package. The public sequencing data were trimmed at Q25 with fastp and processed into clonotypes with MiXCR by TCRdb, which kept only in-frame beta chains. A single entry per CDR3 protein holds the most common genes and DNA from its merged rows. TCRdb, not the authors, supplied the V and J calls. A total of about 5,600 distinct CDR3 sequences appear in this sample, around a fifth of them only once. Clones ranked in the top ten supply less than 40% of the sample.

Recombination linked TRBV20-1 to TRBJ1-2; 8 bases in between match TRBD1. Material: tumor tissue. The TCR comes from a man aged 45 to 79 with esophageal squamous cell carcinoma. The nucleotide sequence is given as TGCAGTGCGGTCCGGGACAGGCTTAACTATGGCTACACCTTC. This yields the protein CSAVRDRLNYGYTF.